The rows below give T cell receptor beta chains drawn from one sample of a study of T cell repertoires in cytomegalovirus infection. TCRdb independently ran MiXCR on the reads; one entry per CDR3 protein. The sample shows about 180,000 distinct CDR3 sequences, approximately 18% of them seen only once. Sample: CD8+ T cells from PBMCs. Every receptor here comes from a human donor in good health (CMV status not recorded). Some clones in this sample may be carry-over from other donors' samples. CDR3s include the opening cysteine and the closing phenylalanine or tryptophan. A D gene is named only where the DNA matches it firmly. For some rows the clone size is stated as once, few or many, or as a class when expanded; others skip it.

>TRBV14|-|15|TRBJ2-7|-
CASSHGLPSSYEQYF
TGTGCCAGCAGCCATGGACTTCCGAGCTCCTACGAGCAGTACTTC
>TRBV20-1|TRBD2|17|TRBJ2-1|-
CSARGLAGGPGYNEQFF
TGCAGTGCTAGAGGGCTAGCGGGGGGGCCGGGCTACAATGAGCAGTTCTTC
>TRBV4-1|-|14|TRBJ1-1|-
CASSHRGMNTEAFF
TGCGCCAGCAGCCATCGGGGCATGAACACTGAAGCTTTCTTT
>TRBV6-2/TRBV6-3|TRBD2|17|TRBJ2-4|few
CASSYHGRRLAKNIQYF
TGTGCCAGCAGTTACCACGGGAGGCGACTAGCCAAAAACATTCAGTACTTC
>TRBV4-2|-|18|TRBJ2-3|few
CASSQEGPEASWSDTQYF
TGTGCCAGCAGCCAAGAGGGTCCCGAGGCTAGCTGGTCAGATACGCAGTATTTT
>TRBV7-2|-|13|TRBJ1-5|-
CASSLASLWPQHF
TGTGCCAGCAGCTTAGCATCGCTATGGCCCCAGCATTTT
>TRBV6-4|-|19|TRBJ2-4|-
CASSFHRRRIPLAKNIQYF
TGTGCCAGCAGTTTCCACCGCCGGCGGATCCCTCTAGCCAAAAACATTCAGTACTTC
>TRBV5-6|-|15|TRBJ2-1|-
CASSPSRVIYNEQFF
TGTGCCAGCAGCCCGTCTCGGGTCATCTACAATGAGCAGTTCTTC
>TRBV28|-|14|TRBJ2-1|-
CASTPPAAGDEQFF
TGTGCCAGCACCCCACCAGCGGCGGGCGATGAGCAGTTCTTC
>TRBV27|-|17|TRBJ2-3|few
CASSSSTRGSRVDTQYF
TGTGCCAGCAGTTCTTCTACCCGGGGCTCGCGGGTCGATACGCAGTATTTT
>TRBV7-9|-|15|TRBJ2-1|-
CASSPPEQTYNEQFF
TGTGCCAGCAGCCCACCGGAGCAAACCTACAATGAGCAGTTCTTC
>TRBV7-9|-|15|TRBJ1-6|-
CASSPGRGGGSPLHF
TGTGCCAGCAGCCCAGGGAGGGGCGGAGGATCACCCCTCCACTTT
>TRBV7-2|-|16|TRBJ2-3|many
CASQTPMGGSTDTQYF
TGTGCCAGCCAGACCCCGATGGGCGGTAGCACAGATACGCAGTATTTT
>TRBV2|-|13|TRBJ1-6|many
CASSGAYNSPLHF
TGTGCCAGCAGTGGTGCTTATAATTCACCCCTCCACTTT
>TRBV7-9|-|13|TRBJ2-5|few
CASTEGNQETQYF
TGTGCCAGCACCGAGGGAAACCAAGAGACCCAGTACTTC
>TRBV11-2|-|15|TRBJ2-1|few
CASSLVTSSYNEQFF
TGTGCCAGCAGCTTAGTGACAAGCTCCTACAATGAGCAGTTCTTC
>TRBV6-1|-|16|TRBJ2-1|few
CASSDLISGAYNEQFF
TGTGCCAGCAGTGACCTAATAAGCGGAGCTTACAATGAGCAGTTCTTC
>TRBV6-6|-|15|TRBJ2-2|-
CASKVSGQYTGELFF
TGTGCCAGCAAGGTTAGCGGACAGTACACCGGGGAGCTGTTTTTT
>TRBV6-1|-|15|TRBJ2-7|-
CASRIDGGSSYEQYF
TGTGCCAGCAGGATCGACGGGGGAAGCTCCTACGAGCAGTACTTC
>TRBV4-2|-|14|TRBJ1-1|many
CASSPSLGATEAFF
TGTGCCAGCAGCCCAAGTCTGGGCGCCACTGAAGCTTTCTTT
>TRBV6-6|-|17|TRBJ1-3|-
CASSYWGPGRSGNTIYF
TGTGCCAGCAGTTACTGGGGACCGGGCCGCTCTGGAAACACCATATATTTT
>TRBV12-3/TRBV12-4|TRBD1|16|TRBJ2-1|-
CASSSIRDRGYNEQFF
TGTGCCAGCAGTTCTATCCGGGACAGGGGGTACAATGAGCAGTTCTTC
>TRBV20-1|-|13|TRBJ2-3|few
CSARRLHTDTQYF
TGCAGTGCTAGAAGGTTACACACAGATACGCAGTATTTT
>TRBV7-9|-|15|TRBJ1-4|few
CASSPPGTANEKLFF
TGTGCCAGCAGCCCCCCGGGGACGGCTAATGAAAAACTGTTTTTT
>TRBV28|-|10|TRBJ1-2|-
CASEGNGYTF
TGTGCCAGCGAAGGGAATGGCTACACCTTC
>TRBV7-8|-|17|TRBJ2-1|many
CASSPRATGAIYNEQFF
TGTGCCAGCAGCCCCAGAGCGACGGGGGCCATCTACAATGAGCAGTTCTTC
>TRBV6-2/TRBV6-3|-|14|TRBJ1-6|few
CASSYGDYNSPLHF
TGTGCCAGCAGTTACGGGGACTATAATTCACCCCTCCACTTT
>TRBV28|-|16|TRBJ1-1|few
CASSLWIGDGNTEAFF
TGTGCCAGCAGTTTATGGATAGGCGACGGGAACACTGAAGCTTTCTTT
>TRBV10-3|TRBD2|13|TRBJ2-1|few
CAIAGDHYNEQFF
TGTGCCATAGCGGGGGACCACTACAATGAGCAGTTCTTC
>TRBV7-9|-|14|TRBJ1-1|few
CASSLGKWNTEAFF
TGTGCCAGCAGCTTAGGCAAATGGAACACTGAAGCTTTCTTT
>TRBV29-1|-|13|TRBJ1-5|few
CSVEEGSNQPQHF
TGCAGCGTTGAAGAGGGTAGCAATCAGCCCCAGCATTTT
>TRBV6-2/TRBV6-3|-|13|TRBJ2-5|-
CASSYEDKETQYF
TGTGCCAGCAGTTACGAAGATAAAGAGACCCAGTACTTC
>TRBV7-3|-|15|TRBJ1-1|-
CASSLTGAVNTEAFF
TGTGCCAGCAGCTTAACAGGGGCGGTGAACACTGAAGCTTTCTTT
>TRBV6-2/TRBV6-3|-|14|TRBJ2-1|-
CASTVGGVYNEQFF
TGTGCCAGCACCGTAGGCGGGGTCTACAATGAGCAGTTCTTC
>TRBV11-2|-|15|TRBJ2-5|few
CASSARHSFQETQYF
TGTGCCAGCAGCGCGAGACATTCCTTCCAAGAGACCCAGTACTTC
>TRBV6-2/TRBV6-3|-|15|TRBJ2-4|few
CASSYGTWAKNIQYF
TGTGCCAGCAGTTACGGGACTTGGGCCAAAAACATTCAGTACTTC
>TRBV7-8|TRBD2|18|TRBJ2-3|many
CASSRVREYGTNTDTQYF
TGTGCCAGCAGCCGGGTTCGGGAATACGGGACTAACACAGATACGCAGTATTTT
>TRBV29-1|TRBD2|14|TRBJ2-5|few
CSVELAGAKATQYF
TGCAGCGTTGAGCTAGCGGGGGCCAAAGCGACCCAGTACTTC
>TRBV11-2|-|16|TRBJ2-1|few
CASSLNAWGSYNEQFF
TGTGCCAGCAGCTTAAACGCCTGGGGATCCTACAATGAGCAGTTCTTC
>TRBV24-1|-|15|TRBJ1-2|few
CATSDPGTANYGYTF
TGTGCCACCAGTGATCCTGGGACCGCTAACTATGGCTACACCTTC
>TRBV18|-|16|TRBJ2-3|-
CASSPEQSSSTDTQYF
TGTGCCAGCTCACCAGAACAGAGTTCTAGCACAGATACGCAGTATTTT
>TRBV6-6|-|17|TRBJ1-5|-
CASSYPYEGGSNQPQHF
TGTGCCAGCAGTTACCCATACGAGGGAGGGAGCAATCAGCCCCAGCATTTT
>TRBV7-9|-|13|TRBJ2-3|-
CASGYGPTDTQYF
TGTGCCAGCGGATACGGCCCCACAGATACGCAGTATTTT
>TRBV2|-|15|TRBJ2-6|-
CASSEALSGANVLTF
TGTGCCAGCAGTGAAGCGCTATCTGGGGCCAACGTCCTGACTTTC
>TRBV11-2|-|13|TRBJ1-1|few
CASSLNSQPEAFF
TGTGCCAGCAGCTTAAATTCCCAGCCGGAAGCTTTCTTT
>TRBV12-3/TRBV12-4|-|14|TRBJ1-4|-
CASSLAGSHEKLFF
TGTGCCAGCAGTTTGGCAGGGAGTCATGAAAAACTGTTTTTT
>TRBV10-3|-|14|TRBJ2-1|few
CAISESDNYNEQFF
TGTGCCATCAGTGAGTCAGACAACTACAATGAGCAGTTCTTC
>TRBV6-2/TRBV6-3|-|16|TRBJ2-3|-
CASSYLSWGSTDTQYF
TGTGCCAGCAGTTACCTCTCGTGGGGATCCACAGATACGCAGTATTTT
>TRBV11-2|-|11|TRBJ2-7|few
CASSPGDVQYF
TGTGCCAGCAGCCCAGGGGACGTGCAGTACTTC
>TRBV7-9|-|15|TRBJ2-7|few
CASSASGDRGYEQYF
TGTGCCAGCAGCGCGTCGGGGGATAGGGGTTACGAGCAGTACTTC
>TRBV6-2/TRBV6-3|-|12|TRBJ2-7|few
CASSRRTYEQYF
TGTGCCAGCAGTCGACGTACCTACGAGCAGTACTTC
>TRBV25-1|TRBD2|15|TRBJ2-7|few
CASSELAGATYEQYF
TGTGCCAGCAGTGAATTAGCGGGGGCCACCTACGAGCAGTACTTC
>TRBV11-2|TRBD1|19|TRBJ2-2|-
CASSLSIPRQGFGSGELFF
TGTGCCAGCAGCTTATCAATCCCGCGACAGGGTTTTGGTAGCGGGGAGCTGTTTTTT
>TRBV19|-|15|TRBJ1-4|-
CASSIWTATNEKLFF
TGTGCCAGTAGTATTTGGACAGCAACTAATGAAAAACTGTTTTTT
>TRBV4-1|-|15|TRBJ2-7|-
CASSQAQAEPYEQYF
TGCGCCAGCAGCCAAGCTCAGGCCGAGCCCTACGAGCAGTACTTC
>TRBV6-2/TRBV6-3|TRBD2|13|TRBJ2-3|-
CASRLREKWTQYF
TGTGCCAGCAGATTGCGGGAGAAGTGGACGCAGTATTTT
>TRBV7-9|-|14|TRBJ2-7|-
CASSPREGADEQYF
TGTGCCAGCAGCCCGAGGGAGGGGGCCGACGAGCAGTACTTC
>TRBV7-2|-|14|TRBJ1-1|few
CASSLYHREGEAFF
TGTGCCAGCAGCTTATATCACAGGGAAGGTGAAGCTTTCTTT
>TRBV7-8|-|16|TRBJ2-1|-
CASSPRGPSSYNEQFF
TGTGCCAGCAGCCCGCGGGGGCCAAGCTCCTACAATGAGCAGTTCTTC
>TRBV6-2/TRBV6-3|-|16|TRBJ1-1|-
CASSYRGGRLNTEAFF
TGTGCCAGCAGTTACAGGGGCGGCAGGTTGAACACTGAAGCTTTCTTT